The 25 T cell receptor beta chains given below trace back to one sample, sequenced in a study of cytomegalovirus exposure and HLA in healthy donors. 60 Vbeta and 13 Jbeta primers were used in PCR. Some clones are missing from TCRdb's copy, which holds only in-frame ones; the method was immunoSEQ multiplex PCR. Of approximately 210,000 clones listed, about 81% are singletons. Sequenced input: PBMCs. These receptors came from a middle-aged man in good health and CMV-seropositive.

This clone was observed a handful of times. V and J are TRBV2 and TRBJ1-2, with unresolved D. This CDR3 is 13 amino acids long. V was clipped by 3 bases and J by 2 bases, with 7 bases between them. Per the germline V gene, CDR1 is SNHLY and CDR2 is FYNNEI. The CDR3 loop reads CASSDRLNYGYTF. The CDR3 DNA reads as TGTGCCAGCAGTGACAGGTTGAACTATGGCTACACCTTC.

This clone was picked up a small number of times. CDR3 bases: TGTGCCAGCACCAACTTCGGCCCCTCTCGGGAGACGGAAAAACTGTTTTTT. Translating it yields CASTNFGPSRETEKLFF. V usage is TRBV5-6 and J usage is TRBJ1-4; D is unresolved. Per germline, CDR1 SGHDT and CDR2 YYEEEE. This CDR3 is 17 amino acids long. V was trimmed by 6 bases and J by 8 bases, leaving 26 bases between them.

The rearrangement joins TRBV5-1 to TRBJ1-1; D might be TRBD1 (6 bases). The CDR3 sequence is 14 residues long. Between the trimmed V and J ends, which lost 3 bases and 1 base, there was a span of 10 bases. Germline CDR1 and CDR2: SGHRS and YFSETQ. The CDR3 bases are TGCGCCAGCAGCTGGGGACACCAGAACACTGAAGCTTTCTTT. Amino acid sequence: CASSWGHQNTEAFF.

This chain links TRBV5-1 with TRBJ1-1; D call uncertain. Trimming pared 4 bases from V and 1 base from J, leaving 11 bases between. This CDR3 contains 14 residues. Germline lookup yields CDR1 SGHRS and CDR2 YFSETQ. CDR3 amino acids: CASSPLSENTEAFF. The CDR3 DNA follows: TGCGCCAGCAGCCCGTTATCAGAGAACACTGAAGCTTTCTTT.

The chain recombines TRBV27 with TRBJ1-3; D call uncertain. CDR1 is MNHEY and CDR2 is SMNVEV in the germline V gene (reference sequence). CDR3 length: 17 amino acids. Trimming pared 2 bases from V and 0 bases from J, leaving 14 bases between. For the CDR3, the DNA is TGTGCCAGCAGTTTAGCCCCCGCACCCAGCTCTGGAAACACCATATATTTT. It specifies CASSLAPAPSSGNTIYF.

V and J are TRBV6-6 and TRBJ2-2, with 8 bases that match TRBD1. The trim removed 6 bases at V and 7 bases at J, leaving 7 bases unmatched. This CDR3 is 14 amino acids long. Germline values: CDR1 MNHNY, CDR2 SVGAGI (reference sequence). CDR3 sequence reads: CASRSTGVGGELFF. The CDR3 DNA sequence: TGTGCCAGCAGATCGACAGGGGTGGGCGGGGAGCTGTTTTTT.

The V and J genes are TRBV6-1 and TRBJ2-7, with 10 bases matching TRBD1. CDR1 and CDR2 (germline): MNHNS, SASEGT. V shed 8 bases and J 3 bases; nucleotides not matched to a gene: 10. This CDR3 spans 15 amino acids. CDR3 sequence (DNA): TGTGCCAGCCGCGTGGGACAGGGGAAGGTCTACGAGCAGTACTTC. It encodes CASRVGQGKVYEQYF.

As DNA, the CDR3 is TGTGCCAGCAGGGGCCAGGGGGCCGGGGAGCTGTTTTTT. Translation: CASRGQGAGELFF. This rearrangement joins TRBV5-6 to TRBJ2-2; 7 bases line up with TRBD1. Germline assignment: CDR1 SGHDT and CDR2 YYEEEE. Trimming at V came to 5 bases and at J to 6 bases, leaving 4 bases not matched to a gene. The CDR3 loop spans 13 amino acids.

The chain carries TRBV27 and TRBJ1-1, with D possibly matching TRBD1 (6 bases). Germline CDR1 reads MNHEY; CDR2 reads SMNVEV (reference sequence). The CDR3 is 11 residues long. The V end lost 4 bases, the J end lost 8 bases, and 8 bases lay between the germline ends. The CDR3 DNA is TGTGCCAGCAGTTGGGGGACAGAAGCTTTCTTT. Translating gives CASSWGTEAFF.

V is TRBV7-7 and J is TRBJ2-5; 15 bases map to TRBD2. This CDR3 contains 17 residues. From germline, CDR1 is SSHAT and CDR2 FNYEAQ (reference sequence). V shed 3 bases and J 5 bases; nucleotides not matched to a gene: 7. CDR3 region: CASSLGLAGGSGETQYF. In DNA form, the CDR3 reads TGTGCCAGCAGCTTGGGACTAGCGGGAGGTTCGGGGGAGACCCAGTACTTC.

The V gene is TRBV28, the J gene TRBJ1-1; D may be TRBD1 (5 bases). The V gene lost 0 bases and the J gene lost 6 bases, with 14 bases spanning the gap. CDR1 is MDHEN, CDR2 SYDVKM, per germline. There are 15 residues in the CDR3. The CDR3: CASSLWGTGGAEAFF. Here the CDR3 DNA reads TGTGCCAGCAGTTTATGGGGGACTGGAGGGGCTGAAGCTTTCTTT.

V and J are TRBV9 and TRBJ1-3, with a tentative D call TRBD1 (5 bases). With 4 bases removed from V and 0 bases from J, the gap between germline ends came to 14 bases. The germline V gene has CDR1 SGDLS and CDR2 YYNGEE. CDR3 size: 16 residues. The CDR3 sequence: CASSPRGVSSGNTIYF. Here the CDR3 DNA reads TGTGCCAGCAGCCCTCGGGGGGTCAGCTCTGGAAACACCATATATTTT.

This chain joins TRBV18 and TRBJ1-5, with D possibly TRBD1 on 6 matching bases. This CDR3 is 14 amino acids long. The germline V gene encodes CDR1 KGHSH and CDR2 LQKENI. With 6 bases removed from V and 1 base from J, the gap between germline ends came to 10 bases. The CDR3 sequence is CASSLDRSNQPQHF. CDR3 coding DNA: TGTGCCAGCTCCCTCGACAGGAGCAATCAGCCCCAGCATTTT.

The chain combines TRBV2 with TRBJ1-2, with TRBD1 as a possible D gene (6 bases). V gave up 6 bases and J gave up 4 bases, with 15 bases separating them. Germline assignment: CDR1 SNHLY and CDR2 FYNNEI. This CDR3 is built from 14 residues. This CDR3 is CASSPQGAVYGYTF. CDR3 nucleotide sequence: TGTGCCAGCAGCCCACAGGGCGCTGTCTATGGCTACACCTTC.

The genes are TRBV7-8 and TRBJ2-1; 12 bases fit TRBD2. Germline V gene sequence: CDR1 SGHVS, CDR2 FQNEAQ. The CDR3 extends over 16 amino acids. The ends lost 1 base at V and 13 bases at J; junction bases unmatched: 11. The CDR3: CASSLESGTSGLRQFF. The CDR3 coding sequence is TGTGCCAGCAGCTTAGAATCCGGGACTAGCGGGCTCCGACAGTTCTTC. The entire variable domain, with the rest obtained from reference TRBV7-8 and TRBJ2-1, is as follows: GAGVSQSPRYKVAKRGQDVALRCDPISGHVSLFWYQQALGQGPEFLTYFQNEAQLDKSGLPSDRFFAERPEGSVSTLKIQRTQQEDSAVYLCASSLESGTSGLRQFFGPGTRLTVL.

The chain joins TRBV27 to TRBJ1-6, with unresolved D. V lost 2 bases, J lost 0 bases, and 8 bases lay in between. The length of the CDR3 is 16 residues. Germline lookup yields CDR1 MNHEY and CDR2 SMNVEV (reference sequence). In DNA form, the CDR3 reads TGTGCCAGCAGTTTACTACCGCGCTCCTATAATTCACCCCTCCACTTT. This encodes CASSLLPRSYNSPLHF.

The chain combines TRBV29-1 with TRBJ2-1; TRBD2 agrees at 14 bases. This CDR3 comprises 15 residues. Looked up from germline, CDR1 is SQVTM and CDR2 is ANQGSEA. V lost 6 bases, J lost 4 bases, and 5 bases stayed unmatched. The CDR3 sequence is CSVRTSGRTYNEQFF. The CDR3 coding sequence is TGCAGCGTGAGGACTAGCGGGAGGACTTACAATGAGCAGTTCTTC.

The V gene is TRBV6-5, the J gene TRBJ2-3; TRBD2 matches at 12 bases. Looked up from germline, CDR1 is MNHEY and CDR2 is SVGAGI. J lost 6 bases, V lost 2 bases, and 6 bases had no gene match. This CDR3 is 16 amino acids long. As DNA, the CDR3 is TGTGCCAGCAGTTACGGACTAGCGGGGCCGAGGGATACGCAGTATTTT. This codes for CASSYGLAGPRDTQYF.

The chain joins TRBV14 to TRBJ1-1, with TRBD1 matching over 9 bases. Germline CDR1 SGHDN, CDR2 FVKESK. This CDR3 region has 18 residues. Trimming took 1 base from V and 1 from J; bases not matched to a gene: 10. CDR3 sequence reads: CASSQAQGALKANTEAFF. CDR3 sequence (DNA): TGTGCCAGCAGCCAAGCACAGGGGGCCCTCAAAGCGAACACTGAAGCTTTCTTT.

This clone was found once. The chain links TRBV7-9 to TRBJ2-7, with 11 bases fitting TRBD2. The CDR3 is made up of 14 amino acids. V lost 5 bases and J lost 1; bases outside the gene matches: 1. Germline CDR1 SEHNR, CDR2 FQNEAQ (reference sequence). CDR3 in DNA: TGTGCCAGCAGCCGACTAGCGGGATCCTACGAGCAGTACTTC. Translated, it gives CASSRLAGSYEQYF.

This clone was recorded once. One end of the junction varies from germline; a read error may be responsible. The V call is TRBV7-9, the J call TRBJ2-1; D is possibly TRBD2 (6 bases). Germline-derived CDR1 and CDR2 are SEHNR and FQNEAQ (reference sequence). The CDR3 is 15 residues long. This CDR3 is CSSSLAAGTYNEQFF. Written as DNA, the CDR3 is TGTTCCAGCAGCTTAGCAGCGGGCACCTACAATGAGCAGTTCTTC.

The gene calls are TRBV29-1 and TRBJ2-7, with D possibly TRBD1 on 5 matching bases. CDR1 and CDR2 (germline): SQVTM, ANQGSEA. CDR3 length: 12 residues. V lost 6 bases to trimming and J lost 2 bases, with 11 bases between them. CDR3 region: CSVPGPAYEQYF. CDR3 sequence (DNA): TGCAGCGTCCCAGGGCCGGCCTACGAGCAGTACTTC.

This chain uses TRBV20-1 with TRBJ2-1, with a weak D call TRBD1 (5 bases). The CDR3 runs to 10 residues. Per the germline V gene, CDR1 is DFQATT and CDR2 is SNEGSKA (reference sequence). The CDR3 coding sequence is TGCAGCTTCAAGGGGCGGGAGCAGTTCTTC. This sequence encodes CSFKGREQFF.

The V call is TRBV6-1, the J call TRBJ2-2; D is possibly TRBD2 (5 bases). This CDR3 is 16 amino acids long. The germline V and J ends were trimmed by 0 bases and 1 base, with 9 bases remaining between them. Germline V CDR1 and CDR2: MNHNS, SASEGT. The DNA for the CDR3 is TGTGCCAGCAGTGAAGCGCTCGGAGGGAACACCGGGGAGCTGTTTTTT. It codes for CASSEALGGNTGELFF.

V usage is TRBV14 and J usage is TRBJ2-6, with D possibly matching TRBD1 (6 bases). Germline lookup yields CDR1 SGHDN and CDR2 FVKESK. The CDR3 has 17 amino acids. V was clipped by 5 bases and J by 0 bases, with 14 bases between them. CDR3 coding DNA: TGTGCCAGCAGCGACAGGTCTCCCGGCTCTGGGGCCAACGTCCTGACTTTC. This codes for CASSDRSPGSGANVLTF.